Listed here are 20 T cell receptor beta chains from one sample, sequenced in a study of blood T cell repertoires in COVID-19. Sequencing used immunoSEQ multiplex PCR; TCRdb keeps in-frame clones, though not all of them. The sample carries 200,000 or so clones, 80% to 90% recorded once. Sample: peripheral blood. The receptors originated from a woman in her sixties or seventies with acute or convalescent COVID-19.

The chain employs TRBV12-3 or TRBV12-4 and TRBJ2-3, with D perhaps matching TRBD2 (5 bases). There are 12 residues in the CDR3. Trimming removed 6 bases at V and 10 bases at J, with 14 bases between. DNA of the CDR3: TGTGCCAGCAGCACCGGAGGTGGCGCGCAGTATTTT. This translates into CASSTGGGAQYF.

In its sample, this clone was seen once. Written as DNA, the CDR3 is TGTGCCAGCAGCCAGACAGCTAGCTCCTATAATTCACCCCTCCACTTT. It specifies CASSQTASSYNSPLHF. V and J are TRBV3-1 (or the pseudogene TRBV3-2) and TRBJ1-6, with D possibly TRBD1 on 5 matching bases. CDR1 and CDR2 (germline): LGHDT, YNNKEL (reference sequence). V was clipped by 3 bases and J by 0 bases, with 9 bases between them. The CDR3 is 16 amino acids.

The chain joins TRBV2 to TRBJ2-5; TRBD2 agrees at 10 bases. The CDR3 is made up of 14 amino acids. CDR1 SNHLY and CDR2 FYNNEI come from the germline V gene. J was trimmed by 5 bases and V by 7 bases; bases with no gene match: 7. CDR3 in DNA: TGTGCCAGCAAGGGTGGGACTAGCGCGGAGACCCAGTACTTC. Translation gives CASKGGTSAETQYF.

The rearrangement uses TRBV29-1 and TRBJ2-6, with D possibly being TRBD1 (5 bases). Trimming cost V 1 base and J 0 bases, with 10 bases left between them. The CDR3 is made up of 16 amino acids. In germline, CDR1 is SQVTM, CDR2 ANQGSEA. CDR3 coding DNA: TGCAGCGTTGAAGTTGGCAGGGCCTCTGGGGCCAACGTCCTGACTTTC. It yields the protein CSVEVGRASGANVLTF.

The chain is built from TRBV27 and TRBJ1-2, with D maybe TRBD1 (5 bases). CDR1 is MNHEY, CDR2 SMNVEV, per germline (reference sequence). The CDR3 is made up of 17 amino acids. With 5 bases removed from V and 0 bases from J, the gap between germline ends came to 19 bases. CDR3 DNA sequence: TGTGCCAGCAGTCCCACCGACAGATTCGAAGCTAACTATGGCTACACCTTC. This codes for CASSPTDRFEANYGYTF.

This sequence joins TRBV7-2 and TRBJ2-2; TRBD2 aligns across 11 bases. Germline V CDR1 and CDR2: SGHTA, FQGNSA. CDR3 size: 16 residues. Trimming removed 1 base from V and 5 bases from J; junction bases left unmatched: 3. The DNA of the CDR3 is TGTGCCAGCAGCTTAGGGACTAGCGGGTCTACCGGGGAGCTGTTTTTT. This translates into CASSLGTSGSTGELFF.

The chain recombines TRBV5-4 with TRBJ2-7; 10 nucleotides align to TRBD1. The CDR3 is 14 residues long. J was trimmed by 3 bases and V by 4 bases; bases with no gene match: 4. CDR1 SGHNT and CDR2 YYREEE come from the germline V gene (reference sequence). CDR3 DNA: TGTGCCAGCAGCCTGGGGGACAGGGGCTACGAGCAGTACTTC. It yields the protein CASSLGDRGYEQYF.

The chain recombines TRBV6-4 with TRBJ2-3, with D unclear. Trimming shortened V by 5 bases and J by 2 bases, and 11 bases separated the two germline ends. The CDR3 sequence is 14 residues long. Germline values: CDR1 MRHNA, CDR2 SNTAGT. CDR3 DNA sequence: TGTGCCAGCAGTCCCGACGGGTCCACAGATACGCAGTATTTT. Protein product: CASSPDGSTDTQYF.

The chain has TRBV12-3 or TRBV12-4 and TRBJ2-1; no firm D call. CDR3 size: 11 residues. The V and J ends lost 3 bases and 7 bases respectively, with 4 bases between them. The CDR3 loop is CASSFRNEQFF. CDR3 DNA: TGTGCCAGCAGTTTCAGGAATGAGCAGTTCTTC.

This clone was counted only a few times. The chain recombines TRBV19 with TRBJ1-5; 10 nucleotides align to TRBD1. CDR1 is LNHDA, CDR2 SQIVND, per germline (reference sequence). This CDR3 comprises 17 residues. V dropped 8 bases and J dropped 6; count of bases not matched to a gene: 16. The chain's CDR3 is CASGYRATGGRSQPQHF. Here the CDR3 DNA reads TGTGCCAGTGGGTATAGGGCGACAGGGGGCAGGAGTCAGCCCCAGCATTTT. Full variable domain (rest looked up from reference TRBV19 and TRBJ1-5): DGGITQSPKYLFRKEGQNVTLSCEQNLNHDAMYWYRQDPGQGLRLIYYSQIVNDFQKGDIAEGYSVSREKKESFPLTVTSAQKNPTAFYLCASGYRATGGRSQPQHFGDGTRLSIL.

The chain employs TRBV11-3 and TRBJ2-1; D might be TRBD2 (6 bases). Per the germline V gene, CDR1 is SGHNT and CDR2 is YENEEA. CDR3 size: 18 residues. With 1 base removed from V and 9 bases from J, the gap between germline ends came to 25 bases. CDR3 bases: TGTGCCAGCAGCTTAGGCCCCGGGACTCGACGAACGGAGGGTGAGCAGTTCTTC. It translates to CASSLGPGTRRTEGEQFF.

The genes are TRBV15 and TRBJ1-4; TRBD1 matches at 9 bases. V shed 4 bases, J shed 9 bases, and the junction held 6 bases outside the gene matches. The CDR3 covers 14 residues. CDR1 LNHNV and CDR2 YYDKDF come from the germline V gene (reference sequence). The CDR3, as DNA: TGTGCCACCAGCACCGGGACAGGGCGTAAAAAACTGTTTTTT. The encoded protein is CATSTGTGRKKLFF.

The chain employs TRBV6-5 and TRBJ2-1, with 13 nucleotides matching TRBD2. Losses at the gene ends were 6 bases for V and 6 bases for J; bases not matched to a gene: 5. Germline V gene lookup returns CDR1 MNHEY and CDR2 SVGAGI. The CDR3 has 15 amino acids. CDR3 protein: CASSTGLAGLNEQFF. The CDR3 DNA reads TGTGCCAGCAGCACGGGACTAGCGGGGCTCAATGAGCAGTTCTTC.

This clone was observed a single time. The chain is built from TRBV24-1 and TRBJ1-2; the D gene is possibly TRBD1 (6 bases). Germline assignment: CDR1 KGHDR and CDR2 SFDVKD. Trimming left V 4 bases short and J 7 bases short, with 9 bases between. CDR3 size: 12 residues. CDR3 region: CATSEPGAGYTF. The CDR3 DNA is TGTGCCACCAGTGAACCAGGGGCTGGCTACACCTTC.

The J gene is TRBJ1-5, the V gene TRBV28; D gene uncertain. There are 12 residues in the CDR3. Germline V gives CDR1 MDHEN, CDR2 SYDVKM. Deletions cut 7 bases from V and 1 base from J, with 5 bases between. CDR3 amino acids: CASTVSNQPQHF. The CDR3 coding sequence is TGTGCCAGCACCGTGAGCAATCAGCCCCAGCATTTT.

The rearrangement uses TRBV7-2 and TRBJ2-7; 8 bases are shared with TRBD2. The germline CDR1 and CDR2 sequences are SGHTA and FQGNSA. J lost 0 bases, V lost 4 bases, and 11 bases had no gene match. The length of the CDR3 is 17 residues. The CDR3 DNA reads TGTGCCAGCAGCTCCGGCCCACTAGCGGTACTCTCCTACGAGCAGTACTTC. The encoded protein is CASSSGPLAVLSYEQYF.

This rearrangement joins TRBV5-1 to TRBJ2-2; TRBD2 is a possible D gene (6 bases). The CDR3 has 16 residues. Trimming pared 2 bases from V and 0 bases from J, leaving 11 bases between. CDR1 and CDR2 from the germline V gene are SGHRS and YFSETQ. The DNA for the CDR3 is TGCGCCAGCAGCTTCCGGGACTGGGCGAACACCGGGGAGCTGTTTTTT. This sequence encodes CASSFRDWANTGELFF.

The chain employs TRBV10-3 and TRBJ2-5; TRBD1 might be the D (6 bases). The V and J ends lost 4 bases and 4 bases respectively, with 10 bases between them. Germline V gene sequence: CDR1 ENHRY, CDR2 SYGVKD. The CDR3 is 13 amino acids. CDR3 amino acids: CAISGGQRETQYF. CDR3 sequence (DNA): TGTGCCATCAGTGGAGGACAGAGAGAGACCCAGTACTTC.

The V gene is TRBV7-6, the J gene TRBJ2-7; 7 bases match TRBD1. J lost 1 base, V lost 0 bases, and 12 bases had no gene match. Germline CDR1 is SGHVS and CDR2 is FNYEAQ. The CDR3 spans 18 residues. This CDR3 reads CASSLAPTGSASSYEQYF. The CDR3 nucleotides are TGTGCCAGCAGCTTAGCACCGACAGGGAGTGCGTCTTCCTACGAGCAGTACTTC. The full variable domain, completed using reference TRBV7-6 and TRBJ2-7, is GAGVSQSPRYKVTKRGQDVALRCDPISGHVSLYWYRQALGQGPEFLTYFNYEAQQDKSGLPNDRFSAERPEGSISTLTIQRTEQRDSAMYRCASSLAPTGSASSYEQYFGPGTRLTVT.

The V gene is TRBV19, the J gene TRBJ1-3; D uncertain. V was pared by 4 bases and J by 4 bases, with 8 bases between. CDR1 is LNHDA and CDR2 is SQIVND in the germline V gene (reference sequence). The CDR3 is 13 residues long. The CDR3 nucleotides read TGTGCCAGTAGTAGGCGGGAGGGAAACACCATATATTTT. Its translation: CASSRREGNTIYF.